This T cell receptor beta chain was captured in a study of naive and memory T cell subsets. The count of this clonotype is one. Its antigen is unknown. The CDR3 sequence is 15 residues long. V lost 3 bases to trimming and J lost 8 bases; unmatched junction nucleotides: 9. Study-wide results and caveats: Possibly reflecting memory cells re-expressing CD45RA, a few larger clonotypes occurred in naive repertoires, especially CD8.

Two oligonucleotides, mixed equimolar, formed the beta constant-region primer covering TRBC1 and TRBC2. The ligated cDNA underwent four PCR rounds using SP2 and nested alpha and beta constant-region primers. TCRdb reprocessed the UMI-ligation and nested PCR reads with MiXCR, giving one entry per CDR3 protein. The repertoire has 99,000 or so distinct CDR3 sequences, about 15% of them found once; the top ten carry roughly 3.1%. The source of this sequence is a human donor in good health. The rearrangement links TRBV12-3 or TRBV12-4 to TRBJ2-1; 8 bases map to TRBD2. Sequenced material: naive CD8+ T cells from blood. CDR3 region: CASSFFQRERDEQFF. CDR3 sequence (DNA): TGTGCCAGCAGTTTCTTCCAGCGGGAGCGAGATGAGCAGTTCTTC.